A single sample gave rise to the 32 T cell receptor beta chains below, sequenced in a study of tumor and adjacent non-tumor tissue in lung cancer (dated by TCRdb to 2017 to 2018). Bulk unsorted tissue served as the source for RNA extraction, and RNA quality was assessed using a NanoDrop ND-1000 and an Agilent 2100. Normal lung samples were distant non-tumor tissue taken more than 3 cm from the tumor edge. Receptor libraries were prepared by multiplex PCR. The data were produced on an Illumina HiSeq 2500. Following protocols modified from ARM-PCR, the researchers constructed TCRbeta libraries through three rounds of nested PCR with primers (Table S4). TCRdb reran the public reads through fastp at Q25 and MiXCR, keeping productive beta chains. Identical CDR3 protein sequences are pooled into one entry, listed with their most common genes and DNA. The table for this sample lists over 100,000 distinct CDR3 sequences; 60% to 80% of them were counted only once. The ten largest make up roughly 20% of the sample.

Sample: distant non-tumor lung tissue. The receptor source for this set is a man aged 55 to 69 with non-small cell lung cancer.

This clonotype has just a few counts. V is TRBV28 and J is TRBJ2-7; D is ambiguous. Germline loops: CDR1 MDHEN, CDR2 SYDVKM. The CDR3 covers 12 residues. The V end was cut by 4 bases, the J end by 7 bases, with 11 bases between. The CDR3 DNA sequence: TGTGCCAGCAGTTCAGCTCTTTGGGAGCAGTACTTC. Translating gives CASSSALWEQYF.

Only a few counts were recorded for this clonotype. The final CDR3 position lacks the conserved phenylalanine or tryptophan, pointing to a likely read error. V usage is TRBV20-1 and J usage is TRBJ1-6; 7 bases agree with TRBD1. The CDR3 length is 15 residues. Looked up from germline, CDR1 is DFQATT and CDR2 is SNEGSKA (reference sequence). The CDR3 region has the DNA TGCAGTGCTCGAGACAGGGAGCTGGAGAATTCACCCCTCCACTCT. It encodes CSARDRELENSPLHS.

As concerns this clonotype: A much larger clone sits a single nucleotide away, making a read error possible. This sequence joins TRBV5-6 and TRBJ1-6; D ambiguous. The CDR3 has 12 amino acids. The V and J ends lost 1 base and 13 bases respectively, with 9 bases between them. CDR1 and CDR2 from the germline V gene are SGHDT and YYEEEE. In DNA, the CDR3 is TGTGCCAGCAGCTTGCATCGTAGTCCCCTCCACTTT. Its protein is CASSLHRSPLHF.

For this clonotype: Its ends do not fully match the called genes, so a read error is possible. The chain links TRBV20-1 to TRBJ2-4; maybe TRBD1 (5 bases). The CDR3 totals 15 residues. In germline, CDR1 is DFQATT, CDR2 SNEGSKA (reference sequence). CDR3 region: CSARGGGVAKYIQYF. Written as DNA, the CDR3 is TGCAGTGCTAGAGGGGGCGGAGTAGCCAAATACATTCAGTACTTC.

V and J are TRBV20-1 and TRBJ1-4; D uncertain. Deletions cut 0 bases from V and 8 bases from J, with 22 bases between. The germline V gene has CDR1 DFQATT and CDR2 SNEGSKA (reference sequence). CDR3 length: 17 residues. The CDR3 DNA reads as TGCAGTGCTAGAGAATCCCGATCGGGTCCCCAAGGGGAAAAACTGTTTTTT. Translated, it gives CSARESRSGPQGEKLFF.

On this clonotype itself: A read error may be the cause here, since a much bigger clone is one base away. The genes are TRBV6-6 and TRBJ2-7; D gene ambiguous. Germline lookup yields CDR1 MNHNY and CDR2 SVGAGI (reference sequence). This CDR3 is 10 amino acids long. CDR3 protein: CVSANYEQYF. DNA for the CDR3: TGTGTCAGCGCAAACTACGAGCAGTACTTC.

This chain connects TRBV11-3 to TRBJ2-5; 7 nucleotides match TRBD2. Germline V gene data show CDR1 as SGHNT and CDR2 as YENEEA. V was pared by 1 base and J by 11 bases, with 16 bases of the junction left unmatched. The CDR3 is 16 residues long. Here the CDR3 reads CASSLVVVSGQDTQYF. The CDR3 region has the DNA TGTGCCAGCAGCTTAGTGGTGGTTAGCGGGCAAGATACACAGTACTTC.

This clonotype has ten or more counts. The J gene is TRBJ2-7, the V gene TRBV20-1; tentatively, D is TRBD1 (6 bases). The CDR3 runs to 14 residues. Per the germline V gene, CDR1 is DFQATT and CDR2 is SNEGSKA (reference sequence). V dropped 2 bases and J dropped 5 bases, with 16 bases sitting between them. CDR3 loop: CSARFVHRDNEQYF. The CDR3 bases are TGCAGTGCTAGATTTGTGCACAGGGACAACGAGCAGTACTTC.

As regards this clonotype: A much more abundant neighbour one base away suggests this may be a read error. The chain links TRBV20-1 to TRBJ1-4; D unclear. The CDR3 spans 13 residues. Looked up from germline, CDR1 is DFQATT and CDR2 is SNEGSKA (reference sequence). The CDR3 DNA reads as TGCAGTACTAGAGGCTCAGGACGCGAAAAACTGTTTTTT. It codes for CSTRGSGREKLFF.

Note on this clonotype: No conserved phenylalanine or tryptophan is present at the end of the CDR3, so a read error is the likely explanation. The chain carries TRBV6-1 and TRBJ1-5, with a tentative D call TRBD1 (6 bases). Germline V lookup: CDR1 MNHNS, CDR2 SASEGT. The CDR3 runs to 15 residues. The CDR3 protein is CASSGRWGGNQPQHL. The CDR3 nucleotides read TGTGCCAGCAGTGGTCGTTGGGGGGGCAATCAGCCTCAGCATTTA.

As for this clonotype: A much larger clone sits a single nucleotide away, making a read error possible. This chain connects TRBV5-1 to TRBJ2-1; perhaps TRBD1 as D (5 bases). With 0 bases removed from V and 8 bases from J, the gap between germline ends came to 12 bases. The CDR3 is 14 residues long. CDR1 is SGHRS, CDR2 YFSETQ, per germline. The CDR3 region is CASSLASDRDEQFF. The CDR3 nucleotides read TGCGCCAGCAGCTTGGCGAGTGACAGAGATGAGCAGTTCTTC.

Many counts were recorded for this clonotype. The CDR3 DNA reads as TGTGCCAGCAGTAGCCCTACTGTGAGTTATGACAATGAGCAGTTCTTC. Translating it yields CASSSPTVSYDNEQFF. The chain recombines TRBV6-2 or TRBV6-3 with TRBJ2-1; D is ambiguous. Trimming removed 5 bases from V and 5 bases from J, with 19 bases in between. This CDR3 has 16 residues. Germline V gene data show CDR1 as MNHEY and CDR2 as SVGEGT.

V gene TRBV10-2 combines with J gene TRBJ2-1, with D perhaps matching TRBD1 (5 bases). CDR3 length: 17 residues. Between the trimmed V and J ends, which lost 6 bases and 0 bases, there was a span of 18 bases. Germline V gives CDR1 WSHSY, CDR2 SAAADI. CDR3 in DNA: TGCGCCAGCAGGGGGCAGTCCAGGAGTGTCTCCTACAATGAGCAGTTCTTC. It yields the protein CASRGQSRSVSYNEQFF.

This chain links TRBV4-2 with TRBJ2-7; D call uncertain. V lost 0 bases to trimming and J lost 4 bases, with 13 bases between them. This CDR3 is built from 15 residues. The germline CDR1 and CDR2 sequences are LGHNA and YNFKEQ. Here the CDR3 reads CASSQELSRAYEQYF. In DNA, the CDR3 is TGTGCCAGCAGCCAAGAACTAAGTCGCGCGTACGAGCAGTACTTC.

In its sample, this clonotype was seen many times. The chain carries TRBV5-4 and TRBJ2-3, with 7 bases matching TRBD2. Per germline, CDR1 SGHNT and CDR2 YYREEE (reference sequence). CDR3 length equals 17 residues. Trimming took 4 bases from V and 0 from J; bases not matched to a gene: 11. DNA of the CDR3: TGTGCCAGCAGCCCCCCGAACGGGAGGCCCAGCACAGATACGCAGTATTTT. Encoded protein: CASSPPNGRPSTDTQYF.

This clonotype was detected a few times. The CDR3 region is CSARGVGQFYQPQHF. CDR3 nucleotide sequence: TGCAGTGCTAGAGGGGTGGGACAGTTCTATCAGCCCCAGCATTTT. The chain links TRBV20-1 to TRBJ1-5; TRBD1 matches 7 bases. Germline CDR1 DFQATT, CDR2 SNEGSKA (reference sequence). V lost 1 base and J lost 5; bases outside the gene matches: 8. The CDR3 is 15 residues long.

Of note for this clonotype: Given a much more abundant clone one base away, this may be a read error. This chain joins TRBV12-3 or TRBV12-4 and TRBJ1-2, with a tentative D call TRBD1 (5 bases). The V end lost 3 bases, the J end lost 4 bases, and 9 bases lay between the germline ends. The CDR3 consists of 13 residues. This CDR3 is CASSLNRIYGYTF. The CDR3 DNA sequence: TGTGCCAGCAGTTTGAACAGGATCTATGGCTACACCTTC.

On this clonotype itself: Mismatch with germline at one junction end may stem from a read error. The chain recombines TRBV7-9 with TRBJ2-1; 7 positions match TRBD1. The CDR3 consists of 15 residues. The V gene's germline CDR1 is SEHNR and CDR2 FQNEAQ (reference sequence). CDR3 residues: CASSFSQGVKNEHFF. CDR3 DNA: TGTGCCAGTAGCTTTTCCCAGGGGGTGAAGAATGAGCACTTCTTC.

This clonotype has a single count. J is TRBJ2-7 and V is TRBV11-1; D is unresolved. Trimming pared 1 base from V and 12 bases from J, leaving 19 bases between. The CDR3 extends over 14 amino acids. In germline, CDR1 is SGHAT, CDR2 FQDESV (reference sequence). CDR3 coding DNA: TGTGCCAGCAGCTTAGGTAACGGGCCCTACGGGCTGTACTTC. This encodes CASSLGNGPYGLYF.

Regarding this clonotype: A junction boundary mismatches the germline segment, possibly from a read error. The CDR3 loop is CASSQLGGLGANILTF. CDR3 DNA: TGTGCCAGCAGCCAGTTGGGGGGCCTTGGAGCCAACATCCTGACTTTC. The chain is built from TRBV4-2 and TRBJ2-6; D is perhaps TRBD1 or TRBD2 (6 bases each). Germline values: CDR1 LGHNA, CDR2 YNFKEQ. This CDR3 comprises 16 residues.

The chain recombines TRBV20-1 with TRBJ2-7; 11 nucleotides align to TRBD1. Germline assignment: CDR1 DFQATT and CDR2 SNEGSKA (reference sequence). The V segment lost 3 bases and the J segment 7 bases; nucleotides outside the gene matches: 8. CDR3 length equals 14 residues. The CDR3 DNA is TGCAGTGCTAGGGGACAGGGGGGAGGTGATGAGCAGTACTTC. It is translated as CSARGQGGGDEQYF.

The J gene is TRBJ2-1, the V gene TRBV28, with 8 positions matching TRBD2. The ends lost 10 bases at V and 0 bases at J; junction bases unmatched: 8. CDR3 length equals 15 residues. CDR1 and CDR2 from the germline V gene are MDHEN and SYDVKM. CDR3 coding DNA: TGTGCCAACAGCCCTAGCGGGCCCTCCTACAATGAGCAGTTCTTC. Amino acid sequence: CANSPSGPSYNEQFF.

Notes on this clonotype: A junction end diverges from the germline sequence, so it may reflect a read error. The gene calls are TRBV6-2 or TRBV6-3 and TRBJ2-2; TRBD2 matches 7 bases. Germline V gene lookup returns CDR1 MNHEY and CDR2 SVGEGT. This CDR3 has 14 amino acids. The CDR3 here is CASARLAATRELFF. The CDR3 DNA sequence: TGTGCCAGCGCAAGGCTAGCGGCCACCCGGGAGCTGTTTTTT.

V gene TRBV6-2 or TRBV6-3 combines with J gene TRBJ2-2; D may be TRBD1 (5 bases). The germline CDR1 and CDR2 sequences are MNHEY and SVGEGT. This CDR3 is built from 13 residues. Trimming cost V 6 bases and J 8 bases, with 13 bases left between them. CDR3 sequence (DNA): TGTGCCAGCAGACGACAGTGGGCTGGGGAGCTGTTTTTT. Translating gives CASRRQWAGELFF.

A single count supports this clonotype. One junction end disagrees with the germline gene, perhaps due to a read error. The rearrangement joins TRBV6-2 or TRBV6-3 to TRBJ2-2; D uncertain. From germline, CDR1 is MNHEY and CDR2 SVGEGT. The CDR3 loop spans 14 amino acids. The CDR3 nucleotides are TGTGCCAACAGTGCCCATAGATCCACCGGGGAGCTGTTTTTT. This gives the protein CANSAHRSTGELFF.

As concerns this clonotype: A read error may account for a junction end that differs from germline. CDR3 loop: CTSSVVGLGTQYF. The CDR3 DNA reads TGTACCAGCAGCGTCGTGGGCTTAGGTACGCAGTATTTT. The chain couples TRBV6-1 to TRBJ2-3; D ambiguous. Germline-derived CDR1 and CDR2 are MNHNS and SASEGT. The length of the CDR3 is 13 residues.

With regard to this clonotype: Germline is not matched at one junction end, which may reflect a read error. The chain joins TRBV6-6 to TRBJ2-2, with D tentatively TRBD2 (6 bases). The CDR3 has 13 residues. Germline CDR1 is MNHNY and CDR2 is SVGAGI (reference sequence). In DNA, the CDR3 is TGTGCCTGCAGTTTCACTGGTGGCGGGGAACTGTTTTTT. Its protein is CACSFTGGGELFF.

This chain links TRBV20-1 with TRBJ2-5, with D possibly TRBD1 on 5 matching bases. The length of the CDR3 is 15 residues. Germline V gives CDR1 DFQATT, CDR2 SNEGSKA (reference sequence). Deletions cut 0 bases from V and 5 bases from J, with 16 bases between. The CDR3 is CSARDAQGEHETQYF. For the CDR3, the DNA is TGCAGTGCTAGAGATGCTCAGGGCGAGCATGAGACCCAGTACTTC.

Comments on this clonotype: The junction differs from germline at one of its ends, possibly a read error. CDR3 sequence (DNA): TGTGTCAGCAGCCCCGGGACAGAGAGCTCCTACGGGCAGTACTTC. It yields the protein CVSSPGTESSYGQYF. The chain couples TRBV11-1 to TRBJ2-7; 7 bases map to TRBD1. Germline V gene data show CDR1 as SGHAT and CDR2 as FQDESV (reference sequence). The CDR3 covers 15 residues.

This clonotype has a count of ten or more. The chain joins TRBV29-1 to TRBJ1-1; 7 bases are shared with TRBD1. CDR1 SQVTM and CDR2 ANQGSEA come from the germline V gene. The length of the CDR3 is 14 residues. Trimming took 1 base from V and 5 from J; bases not matched to a gene: 7. CDR3 amino acids: CSVEARQGLTEAFF. As DNA, the CDR3 is TGCAGCGTTGAAGCAAGACAGGGTTTGACTGAAGCTTTCTTT.

A word on this clonotype: Mismatch with germline at one junction end may stem from a read error. The CDR3 nucleotides read TGTGCCAGCAGTGATTGGGGCAGGGGGGGTAGCAAGCCACAGCATTTT. This translates into CASSDWGRGGSKPQHF. This chain joins TRBV6-1 and TRBJ1-5, with 7 bases aligning to TRBD1. The germline V gene has CDR1 MNHNS and CDR2 SASEGT. The CDR3 is made up of 16 amino acids.

Ten or more counts support this clonotype. The chain recombines TRBV6-1 with TRBJ1-2, with TRBD1 matching 8 bases. After removal of 0 bases from V and 4 bases from J, the junction contained 4 bases not matched to a gene. Germline CDR1 is MNHNS and CDR2 is SASEGT. The CDR3 length is 15 residues. The CDR3 loop reads CASSEAGQGAYGYTF. The CDR3 nucleotides read TGTGCCAGCAGTGAAGCGGGCCAGGGGGCCTATGGCTACACCTTC.